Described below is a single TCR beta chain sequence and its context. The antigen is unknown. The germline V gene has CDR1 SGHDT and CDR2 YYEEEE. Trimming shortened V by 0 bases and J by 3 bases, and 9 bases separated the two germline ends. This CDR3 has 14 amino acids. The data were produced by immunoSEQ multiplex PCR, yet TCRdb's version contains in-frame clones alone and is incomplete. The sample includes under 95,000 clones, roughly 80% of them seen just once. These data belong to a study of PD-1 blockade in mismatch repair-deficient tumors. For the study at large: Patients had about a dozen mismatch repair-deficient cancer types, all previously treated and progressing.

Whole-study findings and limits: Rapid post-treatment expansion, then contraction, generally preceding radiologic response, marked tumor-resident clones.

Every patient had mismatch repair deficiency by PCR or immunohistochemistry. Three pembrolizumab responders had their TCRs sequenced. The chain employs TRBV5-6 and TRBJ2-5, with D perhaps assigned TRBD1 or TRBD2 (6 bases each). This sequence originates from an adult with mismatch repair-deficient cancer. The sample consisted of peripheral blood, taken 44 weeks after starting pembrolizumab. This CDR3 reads CASSLGGAEETQYF. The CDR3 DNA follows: TGTGCCAGCAGCTTGGGGGGGGCAGAAGAGACCCAGTACTTC.